Each of the 29 T cell receptor beta chains below was sequenced from the same sample in a study of blood T cell repertoires in COVID-19. Sequencing was performed with immunoSEQ multiplex PCR; in TCRdb, only in-frame clones are kept and a portion is missing. Here the sample spans just over 200,000 clones, 60% to 85% being singletons. The sequenced sample consisted of peripheral blood. These receptors all come from a woman in her 70s with acute or convalescent COVID-19.

The rearrangement uses TRBV28 and TRBJ2-7; 9 nucleotides match TRBD2. The germline CDR1 and CDR2 sequences are MDHEN and SYDVKM. V trimming: 3 bases; J trimming: 1 base; junction bases outside the gene matches: 4. The CDR3 covers 15 residues. The CDR3 DNA reads as TGTGCCAGCAGTTTGCTTAGCGGGAGTTCCTACGAGCAGTACTTC. Protein: CASSLLSGSSYEQYF.

V usage is TRBV19 and J usage is TRBJ2-3; 9 bases agree with TRBD2. With 8 bases clipped from V and 6 bases from J, the junction kept 12 bases outside the gene matches. CDR1 LNHDA and CDR2 SQIVND come from the germline V gene (reference sequence). The CDR3 sequence is 15 residues long. This chain's CDR3 is CASSPGIAGVDTQYF. The CDR3 DNA reads as TGTGCCAGTTCCCCGGGGATAGCGGGAGTGGATACGCAGTATTTT.

J is TRBJ1-5 and V is TRBV7-8; TRBD1 aligns across 8 bases. The CDR3 runs to 15 residues. Unmatched junction bases numbered 8, after V lost 4 bases and J lost 6 bases. The germline V gene encodes CDR1 SGHVS and CDR2 FQNEAQ. CDR3 sequence (DNA): TGTGCCAGCAGCTATGGGCAGGGGGCAGGTCAGCCCCAGCATTTT. Translation gives CASSYGQGAGQPQHF.

CDR3 protein: CASSLGSGRSETQYF. In nucleotides, the CDR3 is TGTGCCAGCAGCTTAGGTAGCGGGAGGTCGGAGACCCAGTACTTC. The chain carries TRBV11-2 and TRBJ2-5, with TRBD2 matching over 10 bases. The CDR3 spans 15 residues. V trimming: 1 base; J trimming: 5 bases; junction bases outside the gene matches: 4. CDR1 SGHAT and CDR2 FQNNGV come from the germline V gene.

This clone has a single count. One junction end does not reproduce the germline sequence, and a read error may be involved. The CDR3 here is CSARDLGVF. For the CDR3, the DNA is TGCAGTGCTAGAGATTTGGGAGTGTTC. This chain connects TRBV20-1 to TRBJ1-2; D is unclear. The CDR3 loop spans 9 amino acids. Germline CDR1 DFQATT, CDR2 SNEGSKA (reference sequence).

The J gene is TRBJ2-7, the V gene TRBV7-2; the D gene is possibly TRBD1 (5 bases). The V gene's germline CDR1 is SGHTA and CDR2 FQGNSA. V lost 2 bases and J 2 bases, leaving 10 bases between the germline ends. This CDR3 region has 14 residues. The CDR3 DNA reads as TGTGCCAGCAGCTTACAGGGTCCTCCCTACGAGCAGTACTTC. It is translated as CASSLQGPPYEQYF.

The chain recombines TRBV30 with TRBJ1-4, with D tentatively TRBD1 (5 bases). The V and J ends lost 3 bases and 3 bases respectively, with 14 bases between them. Germline V gene data show CDR1 as GTSNPN and CDR2 as SVGIG (reference sequence). The CDR3 length is 15 residues. This CDR3 reads CAWRGGMGPNEKLFF. Here the CDR3 DNA reads TGTGCCTGGAGGGGGGGGATGGGACCTAATGAAAAACTGTTTTTT.

The genes are TRBV19 and TRBJ2-2; a weak D match, TRBD1 (6 bases). V lost 3 bases, J lost 6 bases, and 8 bases lay in between. The CDR3 has 13 amino acids. CDR1 and CDR2 from the germline V gene are LNHDA and SQIVND (reference sequence). The DNA of the CDR3 is TGTGCCAGTAGTATTGAGGGGGCCGGGGAGCTGTTTTTT. It is translated as CASSIEGAGELFF.

This clone was seen a few times. This chain joins TRBV7-6 and TRBJ2-2; 9 bases match TRBD1. V lost 5 bases to trimming and J lost 5 bases; unmatched junction nucleotides: 6. The germline V gene has CDR1 SGHVS and CDR2 FNYEAQ. The CDR3 loop spans 15 amino acids. CDR3 protein: CASSLWTGVTGELFF. The CDR3 nucleotides read TGTGCCAGCAGCCTCTGGACAGGGGTGACCGGGGAGCTGTTTTTT.

This clone occurred a few times. The chain recombines TRBV11-2 with TRBJ1-5, with D unclear. The V and J ends lost 1 base and 4 bases respectively, with 8 bases between them. Germline V CDR1 and CDR2: SGHAT, FQNNGV. The CDR3 consists of 14 residues. The CDR3 reads CASSLGVFNQPQHF. CDR3 DNA: TGTGCCAGCAGCTTAGGAGTGTTTAATCAGCCCCAGCATTTT.

J is TRBJ2-7 and V is TRBV7-6, with 9 bases aligning to TRBD2. Unmatched junction bases numbered 5, after V lost 1 base and J lost 1 base. Per the germline V gene, CDR1 is SGHVS and CDR2 is FNYEAQ. The CDR3 contains 16 residues. CDR3 protein: CASSLGVTSGSYEQYF. CDR3 DNA: TGTGCCAGCAGCTTAGGGGTGACTAGCGGTTCCTACGAGCAGTACTTC.

This chain connects TRBV24-1 to TRBJ2-1; TRBD1 matches at 8 bases. Germline CDR1 reads KGHDR; CDR2 reads SFDVKD. The length of the CDR3 is 15 residues. V trimming: 1 base; J trimming: 7 bases; junction bases outside the gene matches: 5. CDR3 sequence (DNA): TGTGCCACCAGTGATTTCACTCAGGGGGCGAATGAGCAGTTCTTC. Its translation: CATSDFTQGANEQFF.

This clone was seen more than once but under ten times. The chain couples TRBV7-2 to TRBJ1-1; D unresolved. Trimming shortened V by 5 bases and J by 1 base, and 17 bases separated the two germline ends. The germline gives CDR1 SGHTA, CDR2 FQGNSA. This CDR3 contains 16 residues. The CDR3 loop is CASSPVRPTGNTEAFF. CDR3 bases: TGTGCCAGCAGCCCCGTTAGACCTACGGGGAACACTGAAGCTTTCTTT.

The V gene is TRBV5-4, the J gene TRBJ2-7, with 11 bases fitting TRBD2. J was trimmed by 6 bases and V by 4 bases; bases with no gene match: 3. CDR3 length equals 13 residues. Germline-derived CDR1 and CDR2 are SGHNT and YYREEE (reference sequence). DNA of the CDR3: TGTGCCAGCAGCCCCGGGACTAGCGGCGAGCAGTACTTC. Translating it yields CASSPGTSGEQYF.

The CDR3 protein is CASSLVGALGDTQYF. In DNA, the CDR3 is TGCGCCAGCAGCTTGGTAGGGGCCCTGGGAGATACGCAGTATTTT. The chain is built from TRBV5-1 and TRBJ2-3; D possibly corresponds to TRBD1 (5 bases). Germline lookup yields CDR1 SGHRS and CDR2 YFSETQ. The CDR3 totals 15 residues. The V end was cut by 0 bases, the J end by 5 bases, with 13 bases between.

The CDR3 reads CASRSGQGEYNSPLHF. In DNA form, the CDR3 reads TGTGCCAGCCGCTCCGGACAGGGAGAATATAATTCACCCCTCCACTTT. The chain employs TRBV28 and TRBJ1-6; 8 bases match TRBD1. V was clipped by 8 bases and J by 4 bases; unmatched bases: 10. The germline CDR1 and CDR2 sequences are MDHEN and SYDVKM. The CDR3 sequence is 16 residues long.

This clone was detected only a few times. The rearrangement joins TRBV30 to TRBJ1-3; 7 nucleotides line up with TRBD1. The trim removed 5 bases at V and 4 bases at J, leaving 8 bases unmatched. This CDR3 has 14 amino acids. Germline loops: CDR1 GTSNPN, CDR2 SVGIG (reference sequence). The CDR3 protein is CAWGKTGIGNTIYF. In DNA, the CDR3 is TGTGCCTGGGGGAAGACAGGGATAGGAAACACCATATATTTT.

The chain employs TRBV6-1 and TRBJ1-5, with D perhaps TRBD1 (5 bases). Germline CDR1 MNHNS, CDR2 SASEGT. CDR3 length: 15 residues. Trimming took off 3 bases at V and 4 bases at J, with 13 bases between the two ends. The chain's CDR3 is CASSEGGTLNQPQHF. The DNA for the CDR3 is TGTGCCAGCAGTGAGGGGGGGACCCTTAATCAGCCCCAGCATTTT.

The J gene is TRBJ1-2, the V gene TRBV2, with 7 bases identical to TRBD1. The CDR3 consists of 14 residues. Germline V CDR1 and CDR2: SNHLY, FYNNEI. The trim removed 9 bases at V and 1 base at J, leaving 8 bases unmatched. CDR3 residues: CARGQADYNYGYTF. CDR3 in DNA: TGTGCCAGAGGACAGGCGGATTATAACTATGGCTACACCTTC. The full variable domain, with the rest looked up from reference TRBV2 and TRBJ1-2, is EPEVTQTPSHQVTQMGQEVILRCVPISNHLYFYWYRQILGQKVEFLVSFYNNEISEKSEIFDDQFSVERPDGSNFTLKIRSTKLEDSAMYFCARGQADYNYGYTFGSGTRLTVV.

This chain connects TRBV2 to TRBJ2-7; 12 bases are shared with TRBD2. V was clipped by 2 bases and J by 6 bases; unmatched bases: 8. The length of the CDR3 is 16 residues. From germline, CDR1 is SNHLY and CDR2 FYNNEI. CDR3 in amino acids: CASSERGLAGGREQYF. CDR3 sequence (DNA): TGTGCCAGCAGTGAACGGGGCCTAGCGGGAGGGCGCGAGCAGTACTTC.

Concerning this clone: Its ends do not fully match the called genes, so a read error is possible. This chain links TRBV7-6 with TRBJ2-1; maybe TRBD1 (6 bases). From germline, CDR1 is SGHVS and CDR2 FNYEAQ. CDR3 length: 16 amino acids. CDR3 sequence: CAGSLDGARGYNEQFF. The DNA for the CDR3 is TGTGCCGGCAGCTTAGACGGCGCTAGGGGGTACAATGAGCAGTTCTTC.

V is TRBV7-9 and J is TRBJ2-3, with 10 bases aligning to TRBD2. Trimming removed 4 bases from V and 8 bases from J; junction bases left unmatched: 9. Looked up from germline, CDR1 is SEHNR and CDR2 is FQNEAQ (reference sequence). The CDR3 loop spans 15 amino acids. The CDR3 spells CASSSASGSFSTQYF. In nucleotides, the CDR3 is TGTGCCAGCAGCTCGGCTAGCGGGAGCTTTTCTACGCAGTATTTT. The full variable domain, in which reference TRBV7-9 and TRBJ2-3 provide the parts outside the CDR3, is DTGVSQNPRHKITKRGQNVTFRCDPISEHNRLYWYRQTLGQGPEFLTYFQNEAQLEKSRLLSDRFSAERPKGSFSTLEIQRTEQGDSAMYLCASSSASGSFSTQYFGPGTRLTVL.

The chain links TRBV2 to TRBJ2-3; 10 bases are shared with TRBD2. The CDR3 contains 15 residues. Germline V gene sequence: CDR1 SNHLY, CDR2 FYNNEI. Losses at the gene ends were 4 bases for V and 14 bases for J; bases not matched to a gene: 15. CDR3 bases: TGTGCCAGCAGTGGGGGGAGCGGGAGGGCCGTTTCCCCGTATTTT. It translates to CASSGGSGRAVSPYF.

J is TRBJ2-5 and V is TRBV9; 7 nucleotides align to TRBD2. CDR1 and CDR2 from the germline V gene are SGDLS and YYNGEE. J was trimmed by 5 bases and V by 3 bases; bases with no gene match: 10. This CDR3 has 15 amino acids. The CDR3 sequence: CASSATSRPGETQYF. CDR3 nucleotide sequence: TGTGCCAGCAGCGCGACTAGCCGGCCTGGGGAGACCCAGTACTTC.

The chain couples TRBV18 to TRBJ1-3; D possibly corresponds to TRBD1 (5 bases). V lost 6 bases, J lost 8 bases, and 8 bases lay in between. The CDR3 has 11 residues. Germline V gene lookup returns CDR1 KGHSH and CDR2 LQKENI. The chain's CDR3 is CASSSGDTIYF. CDR3 bases: TGTGCCAGCTCTTCGGGGGACACCATATATTTT.

V gene TRBV7-2 combines with J gene TRBJ1-2; TRBD1 might be the D (6 bases). CDR1 and CDR2 (germline): SGHTA, FQGNSA. V lost 5 bases to trimming and J lost 3 bases, with 13 bases between them. The CDR3 sequence is 14 residues long. This CDR3 reads CASSPTGLYYGYTF. CDR3 coding DNA: TGTGCCAGCAGCCCCACAGGGCTTTACTATGGCTACACCTTC. The full variable domain, completed using reference TRBV7-2 and TRBJ1-2, is GAGVSQSPSNKVTEKGKDVELRCDPISGHTALYWYRQSLGQGLEFLIYFQGNSAPDKSGLPSDRFSAERTGGSVSTLTIQRTQQEDSAVYLCASSPTGLYYGYTFGSGTRLTVV.

The rearrangement joins TRBV5-6 to TRBJ2-5; D gene ambiguous. This CDR3 region has 14 residues. From germline, CDR1 is SGHDT and CDR2 YYEEEE. V shed 0 bases and J shed 5 bases, with 11 bases lying between them. CDR3 amino acids: CASSLVQRRETQYF. CDR3 nucleotide sequence: TGTGCCAGCAGCTTGGTCCAGCGAAGGGAGACCCAGTACTTC.

The V gene is TRBV27, the J gene TRBJ2-6; a possible D gene is TRBD1 (5 bases). The V gene lost 7 bases and the J gene lost 4 bases, with 11 bases spanning the gap. The CDR3 loop spans 14 amino acids. Germline V gene data show CDR1 as MNHEY and CDR2 as SMNVEV (reference sequence). The CDR3 DNA is TGTGCCAGCAATAACAGGCTGGGGGCCAACGTCCTGACTTTC. Protein sequence: CASNNRLGANVLTF.

The chain recombines TRBV14 with TRBJ2-7, with 10 bases identical to TRBD1. Germline V gene sequence: CDR1 SGHDN, CDR2 FVKESK. V shed 3 bases, J shed 3 bases, and the junction held 5 bases outside the gene matches. This CDR3 is 15 amino acids long. CDR3 DNA: TGTGCCAGCAGCCAGTACGGGACAGGGGACTACGAGCAGTACTTC. It translates to CASSQYGTGDYEQYF.